This T cell receptor beta chain emerged from a study of OX40 agonist ivuxolimab in advanced cancers. For the study at large: The drug used for patients, ivuxolimab, was an agonistic anti-OX40 (CD134) antibody. Patients received intravenous ivuxolimab every 2 weeks at 0.01 to 10 mg/kg. Study results and limitations: Relative to CD4+, CD8+ T cells held more expanded clones on average.

Assay: immunoSEQ multiplex PCR; the TCRdb copy retains only in-frame clones and omits some. The data show 40,000 to 50,000 clones, 84% seen once. Details on this clone: Antigen: not known.

The CDR3 runs 15 residues. The J segment lost 5 bases and the V segment lost 6 bases, leaving 10 bases of the junction unmatched. The V gene's germline CDR1 is MNHNS and CDR2 SASEGT. At cycle 4 day 1, cycle 7 day 1, and baseline, blood was sampled. The TCR sequence derives from an adult with an advanced solid tumor such as melanoma, head and neck, liver or kidney cancer. The chain joins TRBV6-1 to TRBJ2-7, with TRBD2 matching 10 bases. The sequenced sample was CD4+ or CD8+ T cells sorted from blood, obtained in a trial of the OX40 agonist ivuxolimab. The CDR3 loop reads CASRESAGGIDEQYF. CDR3 in DNA: TGTGCCAGCAGGGAATCAGCGGGGGGGATCGACGAGCAGTACTTC.